This TCR beta chain was sequenced during a study of T cell responses to AZD1222 COVID-19 vaccine. Whole-study results and caveats: Among the donors, most were white British and more were female, and clonal diversity was possibly underestimated.

Repertoires were generated with immunoSEQ multiplex PCR, while TCRdb's copy carries only in-frame clones and drops some. The table has 130,000 to 150,000 clones, approximately 88% seen once; the top ten hold more than 12%. Germline V gene data show CDR1 as LNHNV and CDR2 as YYDKDF (reference sequence). The CDR3 is made up of 14 amino acids. V trimming: 4 bases; J trimming: 6 bases; junction bases outside the gene matches: 7. A word on this clone: Its specificity is not known.

The clonotype originates from an adult in good health. This rearrangement joins TRBV15 to TRBJ2-7; 9 bases are a match to TRBD1. The sample was peripheral blood, taken on day 0 of AZD1222 vaccination. The CDR3 sequence: CATSKDRGSFEQYF. CDR3 in DNA: TGTGCCACCAGCAAGGACAGGGGATCATTCGAGCAGTACTTC.